The following is a T cell receptor beta chain sequence with its context. RNA transcripts provided the source from which TCR beta CDR3 regions were amplified. HTBI primers were employed in a first-round RT-PCR of the TCR CDR3. Each CDR3 protein is one row after TCRdb ran MiXCR on the multiplex PCR reads. This sample has 300,000 to 500,000 distinct CDR3 sequences, with about an eighth found just once. The CDR3 totals 15 residues. The V gene lost 0 bases and the J gene lost 0 bases, with 6 bases spanning the gap. The V gene's germline CDR1 is LGHNA and CDR2 YNFKEQ. Investigators excluded patients with uncontrolled infection, other autoimmune disease, pregnancy or lactation. The data originate from a study of T cells in Graves' hyperthyroidism and ophthalmopathy.

Material for sequencing was blood. The clonotype comes from a man aged 50-60 years with Graves' ophthalmopathy. V and J are TRBV4-2 and TRBJ1-3, with D perhaps matching TRBD1 (5 bases). CDR3 coding DNA: TGTGCCAGCAGCCAAGACGGGACCTCTGGAAACACCATATATTTT. Amino acids: CASSQDGTSGNTIYF.